This entry lists 25 T cell receptor beta chains sequenced from one sample in a study of blood T cell repertoires in COVID-19. The repertoire was sequenced with immunoSEQ multiplex PCR; TCRdb's copy has only in-frame clones and lacks some. The table includes around 200,000 clones, approximately 79% detected once. The sequencing sample was made of peripheral blood. These receptors came from a woman aged 45 to 65 with acute or convalescent COVID-19.

The genes are TRBV5-1 and TRBJ2-7; D is undetermined. CDR1 is SGHRS and CDR2 is YFSETQ in the germline V gene. This CDR3 is 15 amino acids long. V shed 0 bases and J shed 4 bases, with 14 bases lying between them. The chain's CDR3 is CASSLARVAQYEQYF. As DNA, the CDR3 is TGCGCCAGCAGCTTGGCTCGGGTGGCGCAGTACGAGCAGTACTTC.

The chain has TRBV5-6 and TRBJ1-4; D is possibly TRBD1 (5 bases). The CDR3 runs to 14 residues. Germline V lookup: CDR1 SGHDT, CDR2 YYEEEE. The V end was cut by 5 bases, the J end by 5 bases, with 13 bases between. CDR3 nucleotide sequence: TGTGCCAGCAGTGAGGTCGGGGGGAATGAAAAACTGTTTTTT. Residues: CASSEVGGNEKLFF.

The chain links TRBV5-5 to TRBJ2-1; 8 bases agree with TRBD2. The CDR3 runs to 16 residues. The germline gives CDR1 SGHKS, CDR2 YYEKEE (reference sequence). Trimming removed 3 bases from V and 6 bases from J; junction bases left unmatched: 11. Here the CDR3 DNA reads TGTGCCAGCAGCTCAATAAGACGGGAGGGGTTCAATGAGCAGTTCTTC. Translated: CASSSIRREGFNEQFF.

V gene TRBV4-1 combines with J gene TRBJ2-5; the match to TRBD2 covers 7 bases. V lost 5 bases and J lost 4; bases outside the gene matches: 16. Germline V lookup: CDR1 MGHRA, CDR2 YSYEKL. The CDR3 loop spans 17 amino acids. This CDR3 reads CASSVQRAGDWPETQYF. CDR3 sequence (DNA): TGCGCCAGCAGCGTTCAACGGGCGGGAGACTGGCCAGAGACCCAGTACTTC.

With respect to this clone: The junction does not match germline at one end; this may be a read error. The sample holds other DNA sequences that translate to the same CDR3. This rearrangement joins TRBV18 to TRBJ2-1; the match to TRBD2 covers 9 bases. Per germline, CDR1 KGHSH and CDR2 LQKENI. This CDR3 region has 14 residues. The CDR3 sequence is CASSQTSGHNEQFF. The CDR3 coding sequence is TGTGCCAGCTCGCAGACTAGCGGCCACAATGAACAGTTCTTC.

The chain uses TRBV18 and TRBJ1-2, with D unresolved. The CDR3 has 14 amino acids. CDR1 and CDR2 (germline): KGHSH, LQKENI. V was trimmed by 3 bases and J by 4 bases, leaving 12 bases between them. Written as DNA, the CDR3 is TGTGCCAGCTCACCGAGCGGGGATGGCTATGGCTACACCTTC. The encoded protein is CASSPSGDGYGYTF.

By frequency in the sample, this clone is medium-sized. V and J are TRBV6-5 and TRBJ2-2, with TRBD1 matching 7 bases. V was clipped by 8 bases and J by 8 bases; unmatched bases: 8. The CDR3 length is 13 residues. Germline CDR1 is MNHEY and CDR2 is SVGAGI. CDR3 sequence (DNA): TGTGCCAGCCGTCAAACAGGGGTGGGGGAGCTGTTTTTT. Amino acid sequence: CASRQTGVGELFF.

The chain couples TRBV6-5 to TRBJ1-1; D is possibly TRBD1 (6 bases). The V end lost 6 bases, the J end lost 5 bases, and 16 bases lay between the germline ends. The V gene's germline CDR1 is MNHEY and CDR2 SVGAGI. The CDR3 extends over 14 amino acids. CDR3 residues: CASRGAGTRTEAFF. Written as DNA, the CDR3 is TGTGCCAGCAGGGGGGCAGGGACGAGGACTGAAGCTTTCTTT.

With respect to this clone: Other DNA sequences in this specimen translate into the identical CDR3. The chain couples TRBV11-3 to TRBJ2-1; possibly TRBD2 for D (5 bases). This CDR3 contains 14 residues. The germline gives CDR1 SGHNT, CDR2 YENEEA. Trimming took off 1 base at V and 2 bases at J, with 6 bases between the two ends. CDR3: CASSLAGTYNEQFF. The CDR3 coding sequence is TGTGCCAGCAGCTTAGCCGGGACCTACAATGAGCAGTTCTTC.

The V and J genes are TRBV20-1 and TRBJ1-5, with D possibly being TRBD1 (6 bases). Germline V gene lookup returns CDR1 DFQATT and CDR2 SNEGSKA (reference sequence). Between the trimmed V and J ends, which lost 3 bases and 6 bases, there was a span of 24 bases. The CDR3 totals 17 residues. CDR3 sequence (DNA): TGCAGTGCTAGTGGTGCAAACGGGTGGGGGCTGATTCAGCCCCAGCATTTT. Protein: CSASGANGWGLIQPQHF.

V gene TRBV11-3 combines with J gene TRBJ2-1, with D maybe TRBD1 (5 bases). The CDR3 loop spans 15 amino acids. Trimming stripped 5 bases from V and 6 bases from J, with 17 bases between. Germline CDR1 and CDR2: SGHNT and YENEEA. The CDR3 bases are TGTGCCAGCAGCCGTACAGGTTTGGATCCCAATGAGCAGTTCTTC. It yields the protein CASSRTGLDPNEQFF.

The chain combines TRBV2 with TRBJ1-4, with D possibly TRBD1 on 6 matching bases. The germline V gene has CDR1 SNHLY and CDR2 FYNNEI. The CDR3 has 14 residues. The V gene lost 2 bases and the J gene lost 8 bases, with 12 bases spanning the gap. The CDR3 sequence is CASSEPAQGEKLFF. The CDR3, as DNA: TGTGCCAGCAGTGAACCCGCGCAGGGGGAAAAACTGTTTTTT.

The chain joins TRBV6-5 to TRBJ1-1; no firm D call. The CDR3 length is 13 residues. CDR1 is MNHEY and CDR2 is SVGAGI in the germline V gene. V dropped 3 bases and J dropped 2 bases, with 7 bases sitting between them. The chain's CDR3 is CASSYILNTEAFF. CDR3 coding DNA: TGTGCCAGCAGTTATATCCTAAACACTGAAGCTTTCTTT.

This clone was counted many times. The chain joins TRBV6-2 or TRBV6-3 to TRBJ1-2; 7 bases line up with TRBD1. Germline CDR1 MNHEY, CDR2 SVGEGT. The V segment lost 6 bases and the J segment 4 bases; nucleotides outside the gene matches: 14. The CDR3 has 16 residues. Here the CDR3 reads CASSKTPDRASYGYTF. For the CDR3, the DNA is TGTGCCAGCAGCAAAACTCCCGACAGGGCCTCCTATGGCTACACCTTC.

The V and J genes are TRBV6-5 and TRBJ1-2; 7 nucleotides align to TRBD1. V was clipped by 6 bases and J by 5 bases; unmatched bases: 3. Germline V CDR1 and CDR2: MNHEY, SVGAGI. This CDR3 is 12 amino acids long. In DNA, the CDR3 is TGTGCCAGCAGGGGGACAGAGTATGGCTACACCTTC. Amino acid sequence: CASRGTEYGYTF.

The chain recombines TRBV15 with TRBJ1-2; 8 bases fit TRBD1. With V trimmed by 1 base and J by 6 bases, 4 bases remained unmatched. Germline CDR1 is LNHNV and CDR2 is YYDKDF (reference sequence). This CDR3 has 14 residues. The CDR3, as DNA: TGTGCCACCAGCAGAGCGGACAGGGTGGATGGCTACACCTTC. It encodes CATSRADRVDGYTF.

The chain is built from TRBV5-4 and TRBJ1-2; TRBD1 agrees at 9 bases. The CDR3 is made up of 16 amino acids. Germline CDR1 is SGHNT and CDR2 is YYREEE (reference sequence). V lost 5 bases, J lost 7 bases, and 15 bases stayed unmatched. CDR3 residues: CASSFPGQGFAGGYTF. Written as DNA, the CDR3 is TGTGCCAGCAGTTTCCCGGGACAGGGCTTTGCAGGTGGCTACACCTTC.

V is TRBV28 and J is TRBJ1-2, with D maybe TRBD1 (6 bases). This CDR3 is built from 14 residues. Per the germline V gene, CDR1 is MDHEN and CDR2 is SYDVKM. Trimming took off 5 bases at V and 5 bases at J, with 15 bases between the two ends. CDR3 coding DNA: TGTGCCAGCAGTCAAGACAGGCTCGGGTATGGCTACACCTTC. Translated, it gives CASSQDRLGYGYTF.

The chain recombines TRBV19 with TRBJ1-4, with D possibly TRBD1 on 5 matching bases. From germline, CDR1 is LNHDA and CDR2 SQIVND (reference sequence). V was cut by 7 bases and J by 7 bases, with 13 bases left in between. This CDR3 is built from 13 residues. CDR3 nucleotides: TGTGCCAGTACCTCCACGGGGGGTGAAAAACTGTTTTTT. Protein product: CASTSTGGEKLFF.

The V and J genes are TRBV30 and TRBJ1-5; possible D gene TRBD1, 6 bases. The CDR3 runs to 13 residues. Germline V gene data show CDR1 as GTSNPN and CDR2 as SVGIG (reference sequence). The ends were cut back, 5 bases at V and 2 bases at J, with 10 bases in the middle. CDR3 region: CAWGDRRNQPQHF. The CDR3 DNA reads TGTGCCTGGGGTGACAGGCGCAATCAGCCCCAGCATTTT. The entire variable domain, with the rest obtained from reference TRBV30 and TRBJ1-5, is as follows: SQTIHQWPATLVQPVGSPLSLECTVEGTSNPNLYWYRQAAGRGLQLLFYSVGIGQISSEVPQNLSASRPQDRQFILSSKKLLLSDSGFYLCAWGDRRNQPQHFGDGTRLSIL.

The chain joins TRBV28 to TRBJ1-3, with 8 bases fitting TRBD1. Per germline, CDR1 MDHEN and CDR2 SYDVKM. There are 17 residues in the CDR3. V lost 6 bases to trimming and J lost 0 bases; unmatched junction nucleotides: 10. CDR3 region: CASSGGTGPFSGNTIYF. CDR3 sequence (DNA): TGTGCCAGCAGCGGCGGGACAGGCCCCTTCTCTGGAAACACCATATATTTT.

J is TRBJ1-2 and V is TRBV20-1, with D perhaps TRBD1 (5 bases). The CDR3 covers 12 residues. Trimming pared 3 bases from V and 8 bases from J, leaving 13 bases between. Per the germline V gene, CDR1 is DFQATT and CDR2 is SNEGSKA (reference sequence). The CDR3 reads CSASTPGKGYTF. In nucleotides, the CDR3 is TGCAGTGCTAGTACCCCAGGGAAGGGCTACACCTTC.

This clone was counted a single time. The gene calls are TRBV7-9 and TRBJ1-4; maybe TRBD1 (5 bases). The CDR3 runs 16 residues. Trimming left V 3 bases short and J 1 base short, with 12 bases between. Germline V gives CDR1 SEHNR, CDR2 FQNEAQ (reference sequence). Written as DNA, the CDR3 is TGTGCCAGCAGCTTTACTTCGGGGGAAACTAATGAAAAACTGTTTTTT. It encodes CASSFTSGETNEKLFF.

This clone appeared once. This chain links TRBV2 with TRBJ1-5, with D tentatively TRBD1 (6 bases). V was clipped by 5 bases and J by 6 bases, with 11 bases between them. The V gene's germline CDR1 is SNHLY and CDR2 FYNNEI. This CDR3 contains 13 residues. Here the CDR3 DNA reads TGTGCCAGCAGTCCTACAGGGATTCAGCCCCAGCATTTT. Translating gives CASSPTGIQPQHF.

This clone is a singleton in its sample. V usage is TRBV21-1 and J usage is TRBJ2-1; TRBD1, the table's D call, was not compared with the DNA. TRBV21-1 counts as a pseudogene. CDR3 length equals 16 residues. The CDR3 region is CASRPTPGGKYNEQFF. DNA for the CDR3: TGTGCCAGCAGGCCCACCCCAGGGGGCAAGTACAATGAGCAGTTCTTC.